A single sample gave rise to the 21 T cell receptor beta chains below, sequenced in a study of human T cells and chemical hapten exposure. Time point given: patch test 2, 6 weeks after DPC sensitization. Documented treatment: therapeutic diphenylcyclopropenone sensitization with weekly scalp DPC. TCRdb itself ran the RACE reads through MiXCR, one entry per CDR3 protein. Among about 350,000 distinct CDR3 sequences, nearly 6.5% were seen once, and the ten largest hold about 5.4%. The sequencing used whole blood, collected in connection with sensitization to the hapten diphenylcyclopropenone (DPC). Receptors originate from a woman younger than 35 with alopecia areata. Some clones in this sample may be carry-over from other donors' samples.

This clonotype was observed many times. The J gene is TRBJ2-7, the V gene TRBV6-2 or TRBV6-3; the D is unclear. Germline loops: CDR1 MNHEY, CDR2 SVGEGT. The CDR3 extends over 15 amino acids. V lost 2 bases to trimming and J lost 0 bases, with 11 bases between them. DNA for the CDR3: TGTGCCAGCAGTTACGACGCCAGCAGCTCCTACGAGCAGTACTTC. It is translated as CASSYDASSSYEQYF.

This clonotype was counted between two and nine times. This chain links TRBV6-5 with TRBJ2-7; D remains ambiguous. Germline V lookup: CDR1 MNHEY, CDR2 SVGAGI. CDR3 length: 15 amino acids. The V and J ends lost 6 bases and 0 bases respectively, with 15 bases between them. The CDR3 DNA is TGTGCCAGCAGCTCCGATAGGGCCAGCTCCTACGAGCAGTACTTC. Translating gives CASSSDRASSYEQYF.

This clonotype occurred a few times. V usage is TRBV7-9 and J usage is TRBJ1-2; D call uncertain. V was shortened by 1 base and J by 8 bases, with 17 bases between the two germline ends. The germline gives CDR1 SEHNR, CDR2 FQNEAQ (reference sequence). The CDR3 runs 15 residues. CDR3: CASSLGVGPGAGYTF. CDR3 nucleotides: TGTGCCAGCAGCTTAGGGGTAGGACCTGGCGCAGGCTACACCTTC.

This clonotype was counted only a few times. The chain has TRBV19 and TRBJ1-4; D not certain. CDR1 is LNHDA, CDR2 SQIVND, per germline (reference sequence). This CDR3 is built from 13 residues. The ends were cut back, 4 bases at V and 6 bases at J, with 9 bases in the middle. The DNA for the CDR3 is TGTGCCAGTAGTACGCCTCAGGATGAAAAACTGTTTTTT. Amino acid sequence: CASSTPQDEKLFF.

This clonotype was picked up many times. J is TRBJ1-2 and V is TRBV20-1; tentative D call: TRBD1 (5 bases). Trimming pared 8 bases from V and 0 bases from J, leaving 13 bases between. Germline V lookup: CDR1 DFQATT, CDR2 SNEGSKA (reference sequence). The length of the CDR3 is 13 residues. The CDR3: CSSQGPSNYGYTF. The CDR3 DNA follows: TGCAGTTCGCAGGGACCGTCTAACTATGGCTACACCTTC.

This sequence joins TRBV6-2 or TRBV6-3 and TRBJ2-7, with TRBD2 matching over 13 bases. The length of the CDR3 is 16 residues. The J segment lost 2 bases and the V segment lost 6 bases, leaving 7 bases of the junction unmatched. Germline lookup yields CDR1 MNHEY and CDR2 SVGEGT. CDR3 DNA: TGTGCCAGCAGCCCCGGGACTAGCGGGGTCCCCTACGAGCAGTACTTC. Translated: CASSPGTSGVPYEQYF.

V is TRBV5-4 and J is TRBJ2-7, with a weak D call TRBD2 (6 bases). CDR3 length: 13 residues. Germline CDR1 and CDR2: SGHNT and YYREEE (reference sequence). V shed 0 bases and J shed 7 bases, with 11 bases lying between them. The CDR3 nucleotides read TGTGCCAGCAGCTTGGACAGGAGGGGAGAGCAGTACTTC. This gives the protein CASSLDRRGEQYF.

This clonotype was picked up a small number of times. The chain links TRBV7-2 to TRBJ2-7; TRBD1 or TRBD2 may be the D gene (5 bases each). Trimming stripped 4 bases from V and 2 bases from J, with 12 bases between. The CDR3 loop spans 14 amino acids. Germline-derived CDR1 and CDR2 are SGHTA and FQGNSA. The CDR3 bases are TGTGCCAGCAGCTGGAGTCAGGGACCCTACGAGCAGTACTTC. It is translated as CASSWSQGPYEQYF.

A few counts support this clonotype. The genes are TRBV6-5 and TRBJ1-2; a weak D match, TRBD1 (5 bases). V lost 3 bases and J 5 bases, leaving 22 bases between the germline ends. The CDR3 has 17 residues. Per germline, CDR1 MNHEY and CDR2 SVGAGI. The CDR3 is CASSYGDAGDGIYGYTF. CDR3 bases: TGTGCCAGCAGTTATGGCGACGCCGGGGACGGAATATATGGCTACACCTTC.

The V gene is TRBV28, the J gene TRBJ2-3; tentative D call: TRBD2 (5 bases). Trimming pared 7 bases from V and 1 base from J, leaving 15 bases between. The CDR3 totals 15 residues. Germline CDR1 reads MDHEN; CDR2 reads SYDVKM. CDR3 amino acids: CASTPEGSRTDTQYF. DNA of the CDR3: TGTGCCAGCACCCCTGAGGGCAGCCGCACAGATACGCAGTATTTT.

This rearrangement joins TRBV4-3 to TRBJ2-1, with 8 positions matching TRBD2. Germline CDR1 is LGHNA and CDR2 is YSLEER. The CDR3 is 16 amino acids. V gave up 1 base and J gave up 4 bases; unmatched junction bases: 6. The CDR3 is CASSQGERGSYNEQFF. Written as DNA, the CDR3 is TGCGCCAGCAGCCAAGGGGAGCGGGGGAGTTACAATGAGCAGTTCTTC.

This clonotype was found many times. V is TRBV7-9 and J is TRBJ1-2, with 9 bases that match TRBD1. The CDR3 runs 15 residues. Germline CDR1 is SEHNR and CDR2 is FQNEAQ (reference sequence). Trimming took 5 bases from V and 2 from J; bases not matched to a gene: 6. In DNA form, the CDR3 reads TGTGCCAGCAGCCCCGAACAGGGGGCCAACTATGGCTACACCTTC. Amino acid sequence: CASSPEQGANYGYTF.

This clonotype has ten or more counts. The CDR3 DNA sequence: TGCAGCGTTGAGGGGGACAGGACCCCACGTAACTATGGCTACACCTTC. As protein: CSVEGDRTPRNYGYTF. The chain carries TRBV29-1 and TRBJ1-2; 8 bases match TRBD1. Per germline, CDR1 SQVTM and CDR2 ANQGSEA. J lost 1 base, V lost 3 bases, and 10 bases had no gene match. This CDR3 spans 16 amino acids.

This clonotype was observed a handful of times. The chain combines TRBV18 with TRBJ2-5; 7 bases match TRBD1. The V gene end was trimmed by 5 bases and the J gene end by 8 bases; junction bases not matched to a gene: 14. The CDR3 has 15 amino acids. The germline CDR1 and CDR2 sequences are KGHSH and LQKENI. CDR3 amino acids: CASSTTAGTASTQYF. CDR3 in DNA: TGTGCCAGCTCAACTACCGCCGGGACAGCGAGTACCCAGTACTTC.

The J gene is TRBJ2-4, the V gene TRBV29-1; no firm D call. Germline V gene data show CDR1 as SQVTM and CDR2 as ANQGSEA. V was clipped by 3 bases and J by 9 bases, with 15 bases between them. This CDR3 has 13 residues. Written as DNA, the CDR3 is TGCAGCGTTGACCTTGGCAGTGAGGCCATTCAGTACTTC. Translating it yields CSVDLGSEAIQYF.

Many counts were recorded for this clonotype. The chain has TRBV6-5 and TRBJ1-6; no reliable D call. The CDR3 extends over 13 amino acids. The germline V and J ends were trimmed by 9 bases and 6 bases, with 12 bases remaining between them. Germline V gives CDR1 MNHEY, CDR2 SVGAGI. CDR3 sequence (DNA): TGTGCCAGTTACCGGGGTACTAATTCACCCCTCCACTTT. It codes for CASYRGTNSPLHF.

This clonotype was counted many times. V is TRBV10-2 and J is TRBJ1-5; D is unclear. V was pared by 4 bases and J by 9 bases, with 13 bases between. Germline CDR1 WSHSY, CDR2 SAAADI. The CDR3 has 13 amino acids. CDR3 region: CASSVAVETPQHF. The CDR3 DNA reads TGCGCCAGCAGTGTGGCAGTAGAAACGCCCCAGCATTTT.

The V call is TRBV12-3 or TRBV12-4, the J call TRBJ1-6, with D unresolved. CDR3 size: 14 residues. Trimming stripped 3 bases from V and 6 bases from J, with 9 bases between. The CDR3 reads CASSLGLTNSPLHF. The CDR3 DNA follows: TGTGCCAGCAGTTTGGGTCTGACTAATTCACCCCTCCACTTT.

This clonotype was counted many times. The genes are TRBV18 and TRBJ2-2; no definite D call. The length of the CDR3 is 11 residues. The germline CDR1 and CDR2 sequences are KGHSH and LQKENI. The V and J ends lost 8 bases and 2 bases respectively, with 3 bases between them. The CDR3 nucleotides are TGTGCCAGCCAAAACACCGGGGAGCTGTTTTTT. Translated, it gives CASQNTGELFF.

This clonotype has at least ten counts. This chain joins TRBV12-3 or TRBV12-4 and TRBJ2-2; the match to TRBD2 covers 8 bases. After removal of 3 bases from V and 5 bases from J, the junction contained 5 bases not matched to a gene. This CDR3 spans 15 amino acids. CDR3 loop: CASSFGTSLTGELFF. CDR3 DNA: TGTGCCAGCAGTTTTGGGACTAGTTTAACCGGGGAGCTGTTTTTT.

The rearrangement joins TRBV25-1 to TRBJ1-3, with a tentative D call TRBD1 (5 bases). The germline V gene has CDR1 MGHDK and CDR2 SYGVNS. There are 15 residues in the CDR3. Trimming shortened V by 3 bases and J by 0 bases, and 9 bases separated the two germline ends. The CDR3 DNA reads TGTGCCAGCAGTGATCGGACATTCTCTGGAAACACCATATATTTT. Amino acid sequence: CASSDRTFSGNTIYF. The full variable domain, with the rest looked up from reference TRBV25-1 and TRBJ1-3, is EADIYQTPRYLVIGTGKKITLECSQTMGHDKMYWYQQDPGMELHLIHYSYGVNSTEKGDLSSESTVSRIRTEHFPLTLESARPSHTSQYLCASSDRTFSGNTIYFGEGSWLTVV.